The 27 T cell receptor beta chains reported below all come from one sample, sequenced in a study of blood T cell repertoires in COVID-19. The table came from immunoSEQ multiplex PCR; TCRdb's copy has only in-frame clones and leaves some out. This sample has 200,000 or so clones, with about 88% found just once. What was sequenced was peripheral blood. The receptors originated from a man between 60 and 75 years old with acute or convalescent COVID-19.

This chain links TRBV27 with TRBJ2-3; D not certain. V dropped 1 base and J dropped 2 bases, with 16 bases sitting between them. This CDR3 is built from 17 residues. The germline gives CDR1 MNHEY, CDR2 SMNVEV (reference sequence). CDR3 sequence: CASSLLWATASTDTQYF. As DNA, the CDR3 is TGTGCCAGCAGTTTATTGTGGGCCACCGCCTCCACAGATACGCAGTATTTT.

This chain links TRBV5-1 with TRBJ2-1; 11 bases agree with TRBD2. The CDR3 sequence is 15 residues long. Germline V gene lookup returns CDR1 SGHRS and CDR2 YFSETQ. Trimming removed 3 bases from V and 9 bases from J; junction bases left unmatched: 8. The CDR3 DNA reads TGCGCCAGCAGCTACCTTAGCGGGGGGGCGGGTGAGCAGTTCTTC. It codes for CASSYLSGGAGEQFF.

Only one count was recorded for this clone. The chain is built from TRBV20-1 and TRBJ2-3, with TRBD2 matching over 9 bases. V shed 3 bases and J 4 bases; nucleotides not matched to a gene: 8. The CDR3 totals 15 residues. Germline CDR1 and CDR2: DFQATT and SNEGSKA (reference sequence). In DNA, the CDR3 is TGCAGTGCTAGTTTTCCTAGCGGGGATGCAGATACGCAGTATTTT. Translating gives CSASFPSGDADTQYF.

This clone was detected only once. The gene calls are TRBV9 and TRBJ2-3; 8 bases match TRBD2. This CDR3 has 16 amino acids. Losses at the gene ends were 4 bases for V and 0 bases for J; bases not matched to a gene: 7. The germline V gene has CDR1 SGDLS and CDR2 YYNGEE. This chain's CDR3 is CASSTLAGASTDTQYF. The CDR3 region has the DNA TGTGCCAGCAGCACTCTAGCGGGCGCTAGCACAGATACGCAGTATTTT.

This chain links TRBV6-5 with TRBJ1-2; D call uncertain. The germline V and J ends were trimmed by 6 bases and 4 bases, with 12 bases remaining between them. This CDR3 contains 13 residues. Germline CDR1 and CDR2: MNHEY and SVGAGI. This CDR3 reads CASSQDGLYGYTF. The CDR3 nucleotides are TGTGCCAGCAGCCAGGATGGTCTCTATGGCTACACCTTC.

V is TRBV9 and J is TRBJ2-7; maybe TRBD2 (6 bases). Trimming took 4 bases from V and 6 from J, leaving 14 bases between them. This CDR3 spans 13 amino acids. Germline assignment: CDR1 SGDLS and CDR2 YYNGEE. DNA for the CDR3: TGTGCCAGCAGCCCAGGTGGGGGAGGCGAGCAGTACTTC. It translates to CASSPGGGGEQYF. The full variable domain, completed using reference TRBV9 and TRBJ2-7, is DSGVTQTPKHLITATGQRVTLRCSPRSGDLSVYWYQQSLDQGLQFLIQYYNGEERAKGNILERFSAQQFPDLHSELNLSSLELGDSALYFCASSPGGGGEQYFGPGTRLTVT.

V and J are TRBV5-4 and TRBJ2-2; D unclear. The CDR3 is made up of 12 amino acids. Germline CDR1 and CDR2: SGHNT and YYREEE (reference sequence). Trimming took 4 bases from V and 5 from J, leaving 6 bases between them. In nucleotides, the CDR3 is TGTGCCAGCAGCCGAACTACCGGGGAGCTGTTTTTT. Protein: CASSRTTGELFF.

This CDR3 is CASSIDRKTHGYTF. The CDR3 bases are TGTGCCAGCAGTATTGACAGAAAAACCCATGGCTACACCTTC. The chain carries TRBV6-5 and TRBJ1-2, with D tentatively TRBD1 (5 bases). The V and J ends lost 5 bases and 6 bases respectively, with 16 bases between them. Germline lookup yields CDR1 MNHEY and CDR2 SVGAGI. The CDR3 has 14 amino acids.

CDR3 coding DNA: TGTGCCAGCATAGCGGCTAGCAATCAGCCCCAGCATTTT. As protein: CASIAASNQPQHF. V is TRBV2 and J is TRBJ1-5, with D hard to call. The germline V gene encodes CDR1 SNHLY and CDR2 FYNNEI. This CDR3 region has 13 residues. Trimming removed 7 bases from V and 0 bases from J, with 7 bases in between.

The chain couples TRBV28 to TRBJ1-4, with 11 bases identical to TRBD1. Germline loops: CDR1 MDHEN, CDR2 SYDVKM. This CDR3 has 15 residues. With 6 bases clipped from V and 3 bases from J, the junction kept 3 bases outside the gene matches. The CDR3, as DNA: TGTGCCAGCAGGGGGACAGGGGGGCCTAATGAAAAACTGTTTTTT. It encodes CASRGTGGPNEKLFF.

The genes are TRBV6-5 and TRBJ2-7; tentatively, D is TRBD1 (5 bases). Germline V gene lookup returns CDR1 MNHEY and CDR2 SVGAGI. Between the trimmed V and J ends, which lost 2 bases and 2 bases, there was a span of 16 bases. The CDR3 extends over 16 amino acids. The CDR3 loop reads CASSYTRWKGTYEQYF. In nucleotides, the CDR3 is TGTGCCAGCAGTTACACCCGGTGGAAGGGGACCTACGAGCAGTACTTC.

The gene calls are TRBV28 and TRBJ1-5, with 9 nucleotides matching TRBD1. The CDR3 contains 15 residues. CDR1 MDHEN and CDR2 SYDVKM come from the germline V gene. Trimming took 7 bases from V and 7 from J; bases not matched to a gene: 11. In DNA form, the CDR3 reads TGTGCCAGCAACCCGACAGGGGGTAAAGGGCAGCCCCAGCATTTT. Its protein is CASNPTGGKGQPQHF.

The CDR3 loop is CASSPGTGLNQPQHF. The CDR3 DNA reads TGTGCCAGTAGTCCTGGGACAGGGCTAAATCAGCCCCAGCATTTT. J is TRBJ1-5 and V is TRBV19, with 9 nucleotides matching TRBD1. After removal of 5 bases from V and 4 bases from J, the junction contained 6 bases not matched to a gene. In germline, CDR1 is LNHDA, CDR2 SQIVND (reference sequence). This CDR3 has 15 residues. The full variable domain, with the rest looked up from reference TRBV19 and TRBJ1-5, is DGGITQSPKYLFRKEGQNVTLSCEQNLNHDAMYWYRQDPGQGLRLIYYSQIVNDFQKGDIAEGYSVSREKKESFPLTVTSAQKNPTAFYLCASSPGTGLNQPQHFGDGTRLSIL.

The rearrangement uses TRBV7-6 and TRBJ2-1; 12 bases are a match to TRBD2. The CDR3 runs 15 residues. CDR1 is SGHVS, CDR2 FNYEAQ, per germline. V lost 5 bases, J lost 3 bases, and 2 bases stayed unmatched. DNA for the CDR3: TGTGCCAGCAGCCTGACTAGCGGGGGCTACAATGAGCAGTTCTTC. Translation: CASSLTSGGYNEQFF. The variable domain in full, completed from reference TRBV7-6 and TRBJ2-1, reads GAGVSQSPRYKVTKRGQDVALRCDPISGHVSLYWYRQALGQGPEFLTYFNYEAQQDKSGLPNDRFSAERPEGSISTLTIQRTEQRDSAMYRCASSLTSGGYNEQFFGPGTRLTVL.

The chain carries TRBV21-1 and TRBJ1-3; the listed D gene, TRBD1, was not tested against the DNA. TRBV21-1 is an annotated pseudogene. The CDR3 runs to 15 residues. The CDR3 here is CASSDGDRSGNTIYF. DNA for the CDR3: TGTGCCAGCAGCGATGGGGACAGATCTGGAAACACCATATATTTT.

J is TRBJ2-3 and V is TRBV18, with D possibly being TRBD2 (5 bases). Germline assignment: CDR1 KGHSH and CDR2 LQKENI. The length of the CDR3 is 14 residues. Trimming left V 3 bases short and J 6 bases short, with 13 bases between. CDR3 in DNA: TGTGCCAGCTCACCCGGACTGCACCCTGATACGCAGTATTTT. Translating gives CASSPGLHPDTQYF.

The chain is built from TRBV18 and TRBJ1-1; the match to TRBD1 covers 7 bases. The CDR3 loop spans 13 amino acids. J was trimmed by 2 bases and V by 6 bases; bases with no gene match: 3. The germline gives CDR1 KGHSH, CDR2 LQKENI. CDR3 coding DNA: TGTGCCAGCTCCGAGGGGGCCAACACTGAAGCTTTCTTT. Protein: CASSEGANTEAFF. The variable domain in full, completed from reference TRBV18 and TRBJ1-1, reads NAGVMQNPRHLVRRRGQEARLRCSPMKGHSHVYWYRQLPEEGLKFMVYLQKENIIDESGMPKERFSAEFPKEGPSILRIQQVVRGDSAAYFCASSEGANTEAFFGQGTRLTVV.

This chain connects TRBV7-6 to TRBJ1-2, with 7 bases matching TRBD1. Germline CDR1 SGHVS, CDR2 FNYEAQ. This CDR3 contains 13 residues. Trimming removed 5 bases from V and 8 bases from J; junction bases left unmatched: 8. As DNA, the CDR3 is TGTGCCAGCAGCCCGGGACAGACCCTAGGCTACACCTTC. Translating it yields CASSPGQTLGYTF.

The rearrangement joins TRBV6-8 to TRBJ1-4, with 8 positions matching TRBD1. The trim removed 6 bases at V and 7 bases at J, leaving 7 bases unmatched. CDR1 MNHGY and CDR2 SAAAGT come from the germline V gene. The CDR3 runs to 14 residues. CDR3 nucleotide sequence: TGTGCCAGCAGGCTTACAGGGGGGGGTGAAAAACTGTTTTTT. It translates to CASRLTGGGEKLFF.

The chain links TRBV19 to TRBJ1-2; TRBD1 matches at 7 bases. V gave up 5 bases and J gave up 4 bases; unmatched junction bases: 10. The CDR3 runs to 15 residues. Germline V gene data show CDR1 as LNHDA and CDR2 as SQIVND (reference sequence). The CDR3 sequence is CASSGGTALGYGYTF. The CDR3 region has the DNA TGTGCCAGTAGTGGGGGGACAGCCCTTGGCTATGGCTACACCTTC.

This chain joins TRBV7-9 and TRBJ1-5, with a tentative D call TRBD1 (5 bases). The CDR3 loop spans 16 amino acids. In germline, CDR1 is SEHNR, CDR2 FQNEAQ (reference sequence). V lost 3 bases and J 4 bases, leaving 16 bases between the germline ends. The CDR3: CASSFQGVSGNQPQHF. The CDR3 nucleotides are TGTGCCAGCAGCTTTCAGGGTGTTTCGGGTAATCAGCCCCAGCATTTT.

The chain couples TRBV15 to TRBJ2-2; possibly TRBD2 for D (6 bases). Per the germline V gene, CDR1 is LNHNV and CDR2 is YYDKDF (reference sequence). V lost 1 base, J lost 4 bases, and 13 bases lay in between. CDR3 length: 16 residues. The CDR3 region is CATSRGRPGSTGELFF. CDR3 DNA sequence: TGTGCCACCAGCAGAGGGAGACCCGGGAGCACCGGGGAGCTGTTTTTT.

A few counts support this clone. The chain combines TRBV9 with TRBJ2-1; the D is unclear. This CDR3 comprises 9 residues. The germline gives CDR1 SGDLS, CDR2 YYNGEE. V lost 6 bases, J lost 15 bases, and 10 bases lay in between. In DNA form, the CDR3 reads TGTGCCAGCAACAACCCTTTGTTCTTC. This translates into CASNNPLFF. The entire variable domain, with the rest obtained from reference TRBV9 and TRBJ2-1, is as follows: DSGVTQTPKHLITATGQRVTLRCSPRSGDLSVYWYQQSLDQGLQFLIQYYNGEERAKGNILERFSAQQFPDLHSELNLSSLELGDSALYFCASNNPLFFGPGTRLTVL.

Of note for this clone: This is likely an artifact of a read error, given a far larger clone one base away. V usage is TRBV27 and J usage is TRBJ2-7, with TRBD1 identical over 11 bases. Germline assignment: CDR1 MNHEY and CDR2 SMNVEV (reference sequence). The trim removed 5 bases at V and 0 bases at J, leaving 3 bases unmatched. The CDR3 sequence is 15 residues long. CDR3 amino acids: CASSPGTGGSYEQYF. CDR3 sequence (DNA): TGTGCCAGCAGTCCGGGGACAGGGGGCTCCTACGAGCAGTACTTC.

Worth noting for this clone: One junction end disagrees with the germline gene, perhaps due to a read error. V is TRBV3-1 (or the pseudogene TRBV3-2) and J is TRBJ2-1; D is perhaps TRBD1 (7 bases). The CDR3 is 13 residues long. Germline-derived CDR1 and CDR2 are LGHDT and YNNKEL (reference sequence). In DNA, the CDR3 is TGTGCCAGCAGCCAAGATCAGGGGGGCTGCGGGGTCTTC. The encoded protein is CASSQDQGGCGVF.

CDR3 loop: CASSQTSGGGQETQYF. CDR3 sequence (DNA): TGTGCCAGCAGCCAAACTAGCGGGGGGGGCCAAGAGACCCAGTACTTC. The V and J genes are TRBV3-1 (or the pseudogene TRBV3-2) and TRBJ2-5, with 13 bases fitting TRBD2. This CDR3 has 16 amino acids. The V and J ends lost 2 bases and 1 base, in that order; junction bases with no gene match: 1. Germline-derived CDR1 and CDR2 are LGHDT and YNNKEL (reference sequence).

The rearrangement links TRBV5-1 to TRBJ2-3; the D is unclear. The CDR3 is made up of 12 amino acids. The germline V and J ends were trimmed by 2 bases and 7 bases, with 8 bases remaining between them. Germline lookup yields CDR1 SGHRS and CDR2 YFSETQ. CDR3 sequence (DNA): TGCGCCAGCAGCTTCCGAAGCCATACGCAGTATTTT. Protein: CASSFRSHTQYF.